The text below deals with one TCR beta chain. This clonotype showed up just a few times. Its specific antigen is unknown. No clone much larger than this one lies a single base away; base qualities are absent. The source of the sample is a study of T-cell memory formation after mild COVID-19 (dated by TCRdb to 2020 to 2022). About the study as a whole: TCR sequence clusters from the two donors were largely donor specific. The cohort was made up of two young adult volunteers, one female and one male, who were previously healthy. T-cell clones expanding and contracting after mild COVID-19 in a couple of donors were tracked by longitudinal TCRalpha and TCRbeta repertoire sequencing.

The instrument given in TCRdb is Illumina NovaSeq 6000. cDNA libraries for TCRalpha and TCRbeta were prepared by 5'RACE using constant-segment primers, with sample barcodes and unique molecular identifiers added. Trizol reagent was used to extract RNA from every sample. Libraries were amplified in two PCR steps, with a second sample barcode and Illumina TruSeq adapters added in the second step. Sequencing of libraries was performed on an Illumina NovaSeq with 2 x 150 bp paired-end reads. On the study's bioinformatics: With migec v1.2.7, reads were demultiplexed and then collapsed into UMI-guided consensus sequences. Using mixcr v2.1.11, the UMI consensuses were aligned to TRA and TRB V and J templates and assembled into clonotypes. Clonotypes were classified as expanded or contracted when called significant by both edgeR and NoisET, with noise models trained on biological replicates. edgeR calls used a false discovery rate-adjusted p below 0.01 and a log2 fold-change threshold of 1. As an exploratory analysis of dynamics, max-normalized trajectories of the 1000 most abundant clonotypes were examined with PCA combined with hierarchical clustering. Separately sequenced CD4+ and CD8+ repertoires were used to assign a CD4 or CD8 phenotype to each responding clone. TCRdb took the public reads, trimmed them with fastp at Q25, ran MiXCR for clone calling and kept in-frame beta chains. Entries that share a CDR3 protein sequence are merged under the most common genes and DNA. These V and J calls derive from TCRdb rather than the authors' analysis. A total of under 300,000 distinct CDR3 sequences appear in this sample, 8% to 10% of them only once. The ten largest clones add up to 20% to 25% of the sample.

PBMCs were isolated by Ficoll-Paque density gradient centrifugation. What the research found in general, with its limitations: Clones that contracted from day 15 to 85 showed balanced CD4/CD8 phenotypes, whereas a second wave of clones that expanded from day 15 to 37 leaned towards CD4+. Some responding clones were detected in pre-infection memory, which suggested that pre-existing cross-reactive memory T cells had joined the SARS-CoV-2 response. Contracting CD4+ clones were located mainly in the CM and EM memory subsets, whereas CD8+ clones were found to be enriched in EMRA. Only a couple of mild cases were covered in the study, and larger cohorts including severe cases with pre-infection samples were considered necessary. SARS-CoV-2 specificity was not confirmed for the second-wave clones peaking on day 37.

The V end loses 3 bases and the J end loses 1 base, and a stretch of 10 bases separates them. The CDR3, from cysteine to valine, totals 14 residues. Solely the CDR3 DNA is kept, with 42 bases framed from the first base. The clonotype comes from a man aged 18 to 29 who had mild COVID-19 (a few samples of this study predate the infection). The sample titles of this study are shuffled in the database, so cell type and time point are left out; the donor was told from shared clones. The rearrangement combines TRBV23-1 with TRBJ2-7; the D gene is possibly TRBD1, with 5 bases matching. TRBV23-1 is flagged as an ORF with uncertain function. Sequencing used PBMCs or a T cell subset sorted from them (not recorded which). The CDR3 corresponds to CASSQYTGSYEQYV. The nucleotide sequence reads as follows: TGCGCCAGCAGTCAGTATACAGGTTCCTACGAGCAGTACGTC.